Following are 8 T cell receptor gamma chains from one sample sequenced in a study of gamma-delta T cells after stem cell transplantation. TCRdb re-processed the RT-PCR reads via CATT. This table has about 1,100 gamma-chain clones, more than 25% appearing once. The material sequenced was gamma-delta T cells. The receptors derive from a human donor. It is not recorded whose cells these are; they may come from a transplant donor.

Comments on this clone: The sample has other DNA sequences that encode this CDR3 too. V usage is TRGV2 and J usage is TRGJP2. Here the J gene was assigned by germline matching of the DNA, as TCRdb has none. The trim removed 4 bases at V and 6 bases at J, leaving 2 bases unmatched. CDR1 and CDR2 from the germline V gene are EGSNGY and YDSYNSKV. The length of the CDR3 is 12 residues. The CDR3 DNA reads TGTGCCACCTGGGATGGTGATTGGATCAAGACGTTT. Translation: CATWDGDWIKTF.

This CDR3 is CATWGGSYKKLF. In nucleotides, the CDR3 is TGTGCCACCTGGGGGGGCAGTTATAAGAAACTCTTT. The gene calls are TRGV4 and TRGJ1 or TRGJ2. TCRdb leaves out the J gene; it was filled in here by matching the DNA to germline. V lost 5 bases and J lost 6; bases outside the gene matches: 7. CDR3 length: 12 amino acids. Germline lookup yields CDR1 EGSTGY and CDR2 YDSYTSSV.

This clone is labeled as large. The chain recombines TRGV4 with TRGJP2. No J gene is reported in TCRdb; it was inferred here by comparing the DNA with germline. Germline trimming cut 0 bases from V and 6 bases from J; bases unmatched to any gene: 10. The CDR3 contains 16 residues. Germline CDR1 is EGSTGY and CDR2 is YDSYTSSV. CDR3 residues: CATWDGTGVGDWIKTF. CDR3 coding DNA: TGTGCCACCTGGGATGGGACCGGCGTGGGTGATTGGATCAAGACGTTT.

J is TRGJ1 or TRGJ2 and V is TRGV2. No J gene is reported in TCRdb; it was inferred here by comparing the DNA with germline. The germline V gene encodes CDR1 EGSNGY and CDR2 YDSYNSKV. With V trimmed by 6 bases and J by 0 bases, 5 bases remained unmatched. This CDR3 spans 13 amino acids. DNA for the CDR3: TGTGCCACCTGGAAAACGAATTATTATAAGAAACTCTTT. Translation gives CATWKTNYYKKLF.

The chain is built from TRGV2 and TRGJ1 or TRGJ2. The J gene, left out of TCRdb, was set here by checking the DNA against germline. The V gene's germline CDR1 is EGSNGY and CDR2 YDSYNSKV. The CDR3 is 11 amino acids. The ends lost 0 bases at V and 12 bases at J; junction bases unmatched: 5. DNA of the CDR3: TGTGCCACCTGGGACGGGCTGGGGAAACTCTTT. Protein product: CATWDGLGKLF.

The table lists this clone with a few counts. The translation of this DNA and the TCRdb protein of a much larger clone differ at residue 5, probably owing to a read error; the protein shown here is translated from the DNA. This chain connects TRGV3 to TRGJP2. The J gene is not listed in TCRdb, so it was assigned here from a DNA match to germline. Per the germline V gene, CDR1 is VTNTFY and CDR2 is YDVSTARD (reference sequence). This CDR3 has 14 amino acids. This CDR3 reads CATWVRPGDWIKTF. The CDR3 coding sequence is TGTGCCACCTGGGTCAGGCCGGGTGATTGGATCAAGACGTTT.

This clone is categorized as large. The chain combines TRGV2 with TRGJP2. Because TCRdb records no J gene, it was assigned here through a match of the DNA to germline. Germline lookup yields CDR1 EGSNGY and CDR2 YDSYNSKV. V shed 0 bases, J shed 0 bases, and the junction held 13 bases outside the gene matches. The CDR3 length is 19 residues. In DNA form, the CDR3 reads TGTGCCACCTGGGACGGGCCCTTATTTAGTTATAGTAGTGATTGGATCAAGACGTTT. This sequence encodes CATWDGPLFSYSSDWIKTF.

This chain joins TRGV2 and TRGJP2. Germline matching of the DNA provided the J gene here, since TCRdb leaves it blank. Trimming cost V 3 bases and J 10 bases; bases outside gene matches: 2. This CDR3 is built from 11 residues. Germline V gene sequence: CDR1 EGSNGY, CDR2 YDSYNSKV. CDR3 in DNA: TGTGCCACCTGGGACAGTTGGATCAAGACGTTT. Encoded protein: CATWDSWIKTF.